Listed below are T cell receptor beta chains from one sample, sequenced in a study of T cells after yellow fever vaccination. A single record per CDR3 protein comes from TCRdb applying MiXCR to the 5' RACE reads. The table includes hundreds of thousands of distinct CDR3 sequences, around 17% detected once. Specimen: PBMCs, collected less than 6 days after the first yellow fever vaccination. The origin of the receptors is a man in his late teens or twenties who received the YFV17D yellow fever vaccine. Each CDR3 is given without its conserved first and last residue. Part of the rows lack a size; the others show once, few, many or a class for expanded clones.

V: TRBV4-1; size: -; CDR3: ASSQALGAYGYT
V: TRBV29-1; size: few; CDR3: SVDRTYNEQF
V: TRBV4-2; size: -; CDR3: ASSQDIRRGVRTDTQY
V: TRBV12-3/TRBV12-4; size: many; CDR3: ASSFRLAGGHSYNEQF
V: TRBV15; size: -; CDR3: ATSSLRGQGPLPGSSSGANVLT
V: TRBV4-1; size: -; CDR3: ASSHGLVGLAGGHEQF
V: TRBV5-1; size: -; CDR3: ASTRDSSRDTQY
V: TRBV2; size: -; CDR3: ASILGGSGELF
V: TRBV3-1; size: many; CDR3: ASKTGEGSYEQY
V: TRBV7-2; size: few; CDR3: ASSTQGARGETQY
V: TRBV12-3/TRBV12-4; size: few; CDR3: ASSLGTYTDTQY
V: TRBV20-1; size: few; CDR3: SAQNPGRNSYEQY
V: TRBV18; size: -; CDR3: ASSPAILGNTEAF
V: TRBV12-3/TRBV12-4; size: few; CDR3: ASSLADGMYEQF
V: TRBV7-9; size: few; CDR3: ASSFGLAGQGDTQY
V: TRBV7-2; size: once; CDR3: ASGPITTYEQY
V: TRBV4-3; size: -; CDR3: ASSQDIPDQPQH
V: TRBV11-2; size: -; CDR3: ASSFQRYGRAEAF
V: TRBV5-1; size: -; CDR3: ASSLTGPEAF
V: TRBV4-2; size: -; CDR3: ASSPQGNKETQY
V: TRBV4-2; size: few; CDR3: ASSATGTSGGSSYNEQF
V: TRBV3-1; size: few; CDR3: ASSRSGGHTDTQY
V: TRBV5-1; size: few; CDR3: ASSPRGDDDTWY
V: TRBV24-1; size: -; CDR3: ATSETGTSGGAPNEQF
V: TRBV7-8; size: -; CDR3: ASSLGWGTGGSLGAGELF
V: TRBV19; size: few; CDR3: ASSRIPGQPNTGELF
V: TRBV28; size: few; CDR3: ASRRRRGQATEAF
V: TRBV15; size: -; CDR3: ATSRVDNEQF
V: TRBV18; size: -; CDR3: ATSPQGDTEAF
V: TRBV4-3; size: -; CDR3: ASSQVGGDEQY
V: TRBV20-1; size: -; CDR3: SAPASGKDTIY
V: TRBV4-3; size: few; CDR3: ASSQDERGRTGELF
V: TRBV12-3/TRBV12-4; size: -; CDR3: ASSLGLRNEAF
V: TRBV20-1; size: -; CDR3: SASPQQGGSYEQY
V: TRBV7-8; size: -; CDR3: ASSLGGLANEQF
V: TRBV20-1; size: -; CDR3: SAPNPPNYEQY
V: TRBV2; size: few; CDR3: ASGRDSDYGYT
V: TRBV12-3/TRBV12-4; size: few; CDR3: ASSTLGPHEQF
V: TRBV6-5; size: -; CDR3: ASSYTGSDIQY
V: TRBV5-1; size: -; CDR3: ASSWTGTGKLANYGYT
V: TRBV30; size: -; CDR3: AWSYYGTSTDEQF
V: TRBV3-1; size: few; CDR3: ASSSQPLNYGYT
V: TRBV7-9; size: few; CDR3: ASSLKIRGPEQY
V: TRBV5-1; size: few; CDR3: ASALGPPSSYNSPLH
V: TRBV15; size: few; CDR3: ATSRDPGETQY
V: TRBV12-3/TRBV12-4; size: many; CDR3: ASSLDDGDEQF
V: TRBV27; size: many; CDR3: ATGLWQLNTGELF
V: TRBV28; size: few; CDR3: ASSPRYSYGYT
V: TRBV20-1; size: -; CDR3: SARRADREGNQPQH
V: TRBV5-5; size: -; CDR3: ASSSVRMGASPYEQY
V: TRBV5-1; size: -; CDR3: ASSLGESQETQY
V: TRBV12-3/TRBV12-4; size: few; CDR3: ASSPQPGEQY
V: TRBV6-5; size: few; CDR3: ASSYPDDLGGYT
V: TRBV27; size: -; CDR3: ASSPSGTGGSGANVLT
V: TRBV28; size: few; CDR3: ASSLMQGSYEQY
V: TRBV4-2; size: many; CDR3: ASSQDWLSDTQY
V: TRBV5-1; size: few; CDR3: ASSLAGLQETQY